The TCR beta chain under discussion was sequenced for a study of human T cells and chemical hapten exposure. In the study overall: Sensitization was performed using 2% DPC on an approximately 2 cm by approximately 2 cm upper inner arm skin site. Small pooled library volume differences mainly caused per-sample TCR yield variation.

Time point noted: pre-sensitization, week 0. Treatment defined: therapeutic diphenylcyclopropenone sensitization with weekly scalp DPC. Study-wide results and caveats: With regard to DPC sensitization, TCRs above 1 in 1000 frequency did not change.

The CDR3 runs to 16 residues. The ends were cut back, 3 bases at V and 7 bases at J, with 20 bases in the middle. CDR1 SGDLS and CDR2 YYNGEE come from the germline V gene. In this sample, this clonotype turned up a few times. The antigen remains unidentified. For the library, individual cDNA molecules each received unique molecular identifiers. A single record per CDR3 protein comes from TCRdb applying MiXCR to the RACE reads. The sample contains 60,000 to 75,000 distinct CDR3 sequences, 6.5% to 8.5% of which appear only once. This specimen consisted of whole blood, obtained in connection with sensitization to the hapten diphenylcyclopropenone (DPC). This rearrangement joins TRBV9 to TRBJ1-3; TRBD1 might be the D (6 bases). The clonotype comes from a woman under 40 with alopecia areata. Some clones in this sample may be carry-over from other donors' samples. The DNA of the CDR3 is TGTGCCAGCAGCGCTCACCATACAGGGAATCGGAACACCATATATTTT. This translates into CASSAHHTGNRNTIYF.